The sequence of this T cell receptor (beta chain) was determined in a study of OX40 agonist ivuxolimab in advanced cancers. About the study: The treatment was a fully human IgG2 OX40 agonist, ivuxolimab. Study conclusions and caveats: On average, CD8+ T cells had more expanded clones than CD4+. The 0.1-3.0 mg/kg partial responders had among the lowest clonal expansion.

Patients had blood sampled at baseline and again on cycle 4 day 1 and cycle 7 day 1. Remarks on this clone: What it binds is unknown.

Repertoires were generated with immunoSEQ multiplex PCR, while TCRdb's copy carries only in-frame clones and drops some. The data contain about 50,000 clones, 70% to 90% of them seen just once; the ten biggest clones take up about 11%. Germline lookup yields CDR1 SGHDT and CDR2 YYEEEE. With 0 bases clipped from V and 10 bases from J, the junction kept 10 bases outside the gene matches. The CDR3 runs 15 residues. The sample in question was CD4+ or CD8+ T cells sorted from blood, obtained in a trial of the OX40 agonist ivuxolimab. This TCR came from an adult with an advanced solid tumor such as melanoma, head and neck, liver or kidney cancer. The chain couples TRBV5-6 to TRBJ2-1, with 7 positions matching TRBD2. The CDR3 reads CASSLARVDSGEQFF. In nucleotides, the CDR3 is TGTGCCAGCAGCTTGGCCAGGGTTGATAGCGGGGAGCAGTTCTTC. Full variable domain (remainder filled in from reference TRBV5-6 and TRBJ2-1): DAGVTQSPTHLIKTRGQQVTLRCSPKSGHDTVSWYQQALGQGPQFIFQYYEEEERQRGNFPDRFSGHQFPNYSSELNVNALLLGDSALYLCASSLARVDSGEQFFGPGTRLTVL.